The following is a T cell receptor (beta chain) sequence with its context. Its antigen is not known. Germline lookup yields CDR1 SGHTA and CDR2 FQGTGA. The CDR3 contains 14 residues. V shed 5 bases and J shed 5 bases, with 10 bases lying between them. TCRdb re-analysed the PCR reads in MiXCR, keeping a single row per CDR3 protein. Of tens of thousands of distinct CDR3 sequences in the sample, under 60% are singletons; the top ten hold less than 1.5%. The sample belongs to a study of vaccination and CD4 T cells after COVID-19. Background on the study: Diagnosis preceded the drawing of post-COVID samples by a median approximately 96 days (range 35 to 161). Taking of post-vaccine samples occurred a median around 67 days after dose two (range 14 to 241). General study results and limits: Among reactive clones from convalescent patients, a median about 83% appeared only post-vaccination. Vaccine-specific clones in convalescent patients were spike mono-reactive in 304 of 307 cases.

The TCR was taken from a human donor who had recovered from COVID-19. The sample was CD4+ T cells from blood, taken before SARS-CoV-2 vaccination. The chain couples TRBV7-3 to TRBJ2-6; tentatively, D is TRBD2 (5 bases). The CDR3 coding sequence is TGTGCCAGCAGCAGTGGAGGCTGGGCCAACGTCCTGACTTTC. Its translation is CASSSGGWANVLTF.